The entry below describes one TCR beta chain. The protocol was immunoSEQ multiplex PCR, while the TCRdb copy is restricted to in-frame clones and leaves out a portion. The table includes 100,000 or so clones, more than 85% detected once. The record originates from a study of T cell responses to AZD1222 COVID-19 vaccine. The TCR comes from an adult in good health. This specimen consisted of peripheral blood, obtained on day 0 of AZD1222 vaccination.

The chain's CDR3 is CASSLATGTYNEQFF. In DNA form, the CDR3 reads TGTGCCAGCAGCTTGGCGACTGGTACCTACAATGAGCAGTTCTTC. The chain recombines TRBV5-5 with TRBJ2-1; no definite D call. CDR3 length: 15 residues. CDR1 and CDR2 from the germline V gene are SGHKS and YYEKEE (reference sequence). V was pared by 0 bases and J by 2 bases, with 9 bases between.